These 19 T cell receptor beta chains share one sample of origin, sequenced in a study of blood T cell repertoires in COVID-19. Measured with immunoSEQ multiplex PCR; TCRdb has only the in-frame clones, and not every one. This sample has under 300,000 clones; approximately 80% occur once, and the top ten carry 4.9%. Specimen: peripheral blood. The source is a woman over 75 with active or convalescent COVID-19.

This clone was picked up a small number of times. V usage is TRBV19 and J usage is TRBJ2-6, with 9 bases that match TRBD1. This CDR3 has 18 amino acids. CDR1 is LNHDA, CDR2 SQIVND, per germline (reference sequence). The V and J ends lost 5 bases and 0 bases, in that order; junction bases with no gene match: 8. CDR3 sequence (DNA): TGTGCCAGTAGTCCGGGGACAGGGAGTCTCTCTGGGGCCAACGTCCTGACTTTC. This encodes CASSPGTGSLSGANVLTF. The full variable domain, its missing parts supplied by reference TRBV19 and TRBJ2-6, is DGGITQSPKYLFRKEGQNVTLSCEQNLNHDAMYWYRQDPGQGLRLIYYSQIVNDFQKGDIAEGYSVSREKKESFPLTVTSAQKNPTAFYLCASSPGTGSLSGANVLTFGAGSRLTVL.

The chain carries TRBV2 and TRBJ2-1; 15 bases line up with TRBD2. The V gene end was trimmed by 5 bases and the J gene end by 7 bases; junction bases not matched to a gene: 3. The germline V gene encodes CDR1 SNHLY and CDR2 FYNNEI. The CDR3 is made up of 15 amino acids. CDR3 DNA sequence: TGTGCCAGCAGTTGGACTAGCGGGGGGGCGAATGAGCAGTTCTTC. Amino acids: CASSWTSGGANEQFF. Combining the CDR3 with reference TRBV2 and TRBJ2-1 gives the whole variable domain EPEVTQTPSHQVTQMGQEVILRCVPISNHLYFYWYRQILGQKVEFLVSFYNNEISEKSEIFDDQFSVERPDGSNFTLKIRSTKLEDSAMYFCASSWTSGGANEQFFGPGTRLTVL.

This clone was counted only a few times. The genes are TRBV9 and TRBJ2-7, with a possible D match to TRBD1 (6 bases). The CDR3 contains 14 residues. The germline gives CDR1 SGDLS, CDR2 YYNGEE. Trimming cost V 3 bases and J 6 bases, with 16 bases left between them. The CDR3 region is CASSATGQSGEQYF. The CDR3 DNA reads TGTGCCAGCAGCGCCACGGGACAAAGCGGCGAGCAGTACTTC.

This sequence joins TRBV6-4 and TRBJ2-2; 7 bases line up with TRBD1. CDR1 and CDR2 from the germline V gene are MRHNA and SNTAGT. The junction had 0 bases not matched to a gene; V was cut back by 4 bases and J by 1 base. The CDR3 runs 14 residues. The CDR3 protein is CASSGQGNTGELFF. The CDR3, as DNA: TGTGCCAGCAGTGGACAGGGGAACACCGGGGAGCTGTTTTTT.

V gene TRBV6-6 combines with J gene TRBJ2-2; a possible D gene is TRBD2 (6 bases). The CDR3 sequence is 13 residues long. Germline V gene data show CDR1 as MNHNY and CDR2 as SVGAGI (reference sequence). V was clipped by 6 bases and J by 9 bases, with 14 bases between them. The CDR3 sequence: CASSHSEGRELFF. The CDR3 nucleotides read TGTGCCAGCAGCCATTCGGAGGGACGGGAGCTGTTTTTT.

The rearrangement joins TRBV5-1 to TRBJ2-5; the match to TRBD2 covers 7 bases. In germline, CDR1 is SGHRS, CDR2 YFSETQ. Losses at the gene ends were 0 bases for V and 2 bases for J; bases not matched to a gene: 7. This CDR3 has 16 residues. The CDR3, as DNA: TGCGCCAGCAGCTTGGGGCGGCTAGCGGATCAAGAGACCCAGTACTTC. Translated, it gives CASSLGRLADQETQYF.

This clone was detected once. The rearrangement joins TRBV3-1 (or the pseudogene TRBV3-2) to TRBJ2-1, with 13 bases that match TRBD2. This CDR3 has 18 residues. The V gene end was trimmed by 3 bases and the J gene end by 3 bases; junction bases not matched to a gene: 8. Germline V gives CDR1 LGHDT, CDR2 YNNKEL (reference sequence). CDR3 sequence reads: CASSHRGLAGPYYNEQFF. The CDR3 nucleotides are TGTGCCAGCAGCCATAGGGGACTAGCGGGACCCTACTACAATGAGCAGTTCTTC.

The genes are TRBV11-3 and TRBJ1-6; perhaps TRBD1 as D (5 bases). The CDR3 is 13 residues long. V lost 3 bases and J 6 bases, leaving 6 bases between the germline ends. Looked up from germline, CDR1 is SGHNT and CDR2 is YENEEA. The CDR3: CASSFGGNSPLHF. The CDR3 nucleotides read TGTGCCAGCAGCTTCGGGGGTAATTCACCCCTCCACTTT.

The chain uses TRBV5-1 and TRBJ2-1; 10 bases map to TRBD2. With 0 bases clipped from V and 6 bases from J, the junction kept 6 bases outside the gene matches. The length of the CDR3 is 16 residues. CDR1 is SGHRS, CDR2 YFSETQ, per germline. In DNA form, the CDR3 reads TGCGCCAGCAGCTTGGTGGTAAGCGGGGGGGCCAATGAGCAGTTCTTC. As protein: CASSLVVSGGANEQFF.

The chain is built from TRBV7-8 and TRBJ2-7; 9 nucleotides line up with TRBD2. The CDR3 runs to 16 residues. CDR1 and CDR2 (germline): SGHVS, FQNEAQ. V was pared by 5 bases and J by 3 bases, with 11 bases of the junction left unmatched. The CDR3 DNA is TGTGCCAGCAGCCCCCCTCGAGTAGCGGGAGACTACGAGCAGTACTTC. It codes for CASSPPRVAGDYEQYF. Full variable domain (outside the CDR3, taken from reference TRBV7-8 and TRBJ2-7): GAGVSQSPRYKVAKRGQDVALRCDPISGHVSLFWYQQALGQGPEFLTYFQNEAQLDKSGLPSDRFFAERPEGSVSTLKIQRTQQEDSAVYLCASSPPRVAGDYEQYFGPGTRLTVT.

The CDR3 sequence is CASSLDSNNQPQHF. The CDR3 coding sequence is TGTGCCAGCAGCTTGGACAGCAACAATCAGCCCCAGCATTTT. The chain recombines TRBV7-2 with TRBJ1-5, with TRBD1 as a possible D gene (6 bases). Germline assignment: CDR1 SGHTA and CDR2 FQGNSA. With 3 bases removed from V and 3 bases from J, the gap between germline ends came to 9 bases. The CDR3 totals 14 residues.

This chain uses TRBV27 with TRBJ2-7; TRBD1 aligns across 9 bases. Germline CDR1 reads MNHEY; CDR2 reads SMNVEV (reference sequence). J was trimmed by 2 bases and V by 5 bases; bases with no gene match: 4. The CDR3 runs to 14 residues. Here the CDR3 reads CASSPQGATYEQYF. The CDR3 nucleotides are TGTGCCAGCAGTCCACAGGGGGCAACCTACGAGCAGTACTTC.

V is TRBV25-1 and J is TRBJ1-3; 10 bases match TRBD1. CDR3 length equals 15 residues. CDR1 is MGHDK and CDR2 is SYGVNS in the germline V gene. V dropped 1 base and J dropped 4; count of bases not matched to a gene: 1. The CDR3 loop reads CASSEWTGGGNTIYF. CDR3 DNA sequence: TGTGCCAGCAGTGAATGGACAGGGGGAGGAAACACCATATATTTT.

The genes are TRBV19 and TRBJ1-6; no clear D gene. The ends were cut back, 7 bases at V and 7 bases at J, with 14 bases in the middle. Germline-derived CDR1 and CDR2 are LNHDA and SQIVND (reference sequence). The CDR3 is 14 residues long. CDR3 sequence reads: CASTVGSGNSPLHF. The CDR3 DNA reads TGTGCCAGTACCGTTGGATCGGGAAATTCACCCCTCCACTTT.

V and J are TRBV6-5 and TRBJ2-7, with TRBD1 as a possible D gene (6 bases). Deletions cut 10 bases from V and 3 bases from J, with 13 bases between. Germline-derived CDR1 and CDR2 are MNHEY and SVGAGI. This CDR3 has 12 residues. CDR3: CAIRDTIYEQYF. The CDR3 region has the DNA TGTGCCATACGGGACACCATCTACGAGCAGTACTTC.

This clone was found a few times. This chain joins TRBV3-1 (or the pseudogene TRBV3-2) and TRBJ1-1; D possibly corresponds to TRBD1 (6 bases). Germline V gives CDR1 LGHDT, CDR2 YNNKEL (reference sequence). The germline V and J ends were trimmed by 1 base and 2 bases, with 17 bases remaining between them. This CDR3 is built from 17 residues. The CDR3 loop reads CASSQVRTRGSNTEAFF. The CDR3 coding sequence is TGTGCCAGCAGCCAAGTACGTACCAGGGGTTCAAACACTGAAGCTTTCTTT.

The chain uses TRBV3-1 (or the pseudogene TRBV3-2) and TRBJ1-1; 7 bases are shared with TRBD1. V shed 6 bases and J 1 base; nucleotides not matched to a gene: 2. Germline V gives CDR1 LGHDT, CDR2 YNNKEL (reference sequence). The CDR3 consists of 13 residues. This CDR3 is CASRGTENTEAFF. The CDR3 nucleotides read TGTGCCAGCAGAGGGACAGAGAACACTGAAGCTTTCTTT.

This chain links TRBV5-1 with TRBJ1-1, with a tentative D call TRBD1 (5 bases). There are 12 residues in the CDR3. Germline V lookup: CDR1 SGHRS, CDR2 YFSETQ. The ends were cut back, 0 bases at V and 10 bases at J, with 10 bases in the middle. The CDR3 spells CASSLEQGGAFF. DNA of the CDR3: TGCGCCAGCAGCTTGGAGCAGGGTGGAGCTTTCTTT.

This clone came up once. The chain links TRBV24-1 to TRBJ1-5; possibly TRBD1 for D (5 bases). The V gene's germline CDR1 is KGHDR and CDR2 SFDVKD. V was shortened by 4 bases and J by 6 bases, with 9 bases between the two germline ends. The CDR3 totals 13 residues. CDR3 in amino acids: CATSDQGFQPQHF. CDR3 DNA: TGTGCCACCAGTGACCAGGGTTTTCAGCCCCAGCATTTT.